Given below is one T cell receptor beta chain in context. At least ten counts were recorded for this clonotype. Its antigen is not yet known. No much larger clone exists at a distance of one base, and base qualities are not known. This sample stems from a study of T cells in Graves' hyperthyroidism and ophthalmopathy (dated by TCRdb to 2018 to 2020). For the wider study: Peripheral blood was sampled at the time of initial diagnosis, prior to any treatment. A discovery cohort of about a hundred patients, about 44 with Graves' ophthalmopathy and approximately 60 with stable Graves' hyperthyroidism, was used to find distinguishing TCR V-J signatures. An independent validation cohort of under 20 hyperthyroidism patients and 17 patients who later progressed to ophthalmopathy tested prospective prediction of ophthalmopathy. For training and testing, the approximately 92 patients in the discovery cohort were randomly divided in a 7:3 ratio. Thyroid tissue and blood T-cell repertoires from more than five Graves' hyperthyroidism patients were also compared in the study. Once sampling was done, hyperthyroidism patients were given methimazole at a starting dose of 30 mg daily, whereas ophthalmopathy patients were given high-dose intravenous methylprednisolone. According to the paper, TCR Vbeta CDR3 sequencing was carried out on about 140 peripheral blood samples, which came from 40 to 45 ophthalmopathy, 80 or so hyperthyroidism and some 17 progressor patients.

The TCR beta CDR3 regions were amplified from RNA transcripts. The TCR CDR3 was subjected to a first round of RT-PCR using the HTBI primer set and the Qiagen OneStep RT-PCR kit. A second multiplex PCR round built the libraries, followed by size selection and purification. Paired-end sequencing of the libraries was performed with 100 bp reads on an Illumina HiSeq2000. In the source study's methods: SOAPnuke was used to process the raw data, throwing out any read that contained adapters or uncalled bases, had a mean Phred below 15, or lacked an exact constant-primer or identifier match. COPE v1.2.5 was used to merge high-quality paired reads, and clonotypes were defined as unique nucleotide sequences. Clonotypes were aligned to IMGT TRBV, TRBD and TRBJ reference segments using MiTCR v1.1. The analysis included only V-J combinations with a frequency above 0.0001, which together covered approximately 99% of the repertoires. A TCS score was defined as the ratio between F50 (clonal expansion) and ExV (chaos), using BLOSUM62-based TCRdist between CDR3 peptides within each V-J. Welch's t-statistics and random forest reduced several hundred V-J features to roughly 13, which were used in a naive Bayes classifier (R e1071). In TCRdb, the public reads were trimmed at Q25 with fastp and aligned with MiXCR, with productive beta chains retained. Duplicate CDR3 protein sequences are folded into a single record with the most common DNA and genes. V and J calls and clone size were set by TCRdb, not the authors. The sample table shows almost 250,000 distinct CDR3 sequences, and about 25% are seen once. The top ten clonotypes cover about a third of the sample.

What the authors observed across the whole study: Most expanded thyroid clonotypes (frequency above 0.001) were also detected in blood, suggesting blood repertoires may reflect thyroid immune responses. In validation, the model predicted progression to ophthalmopathy a median of 6.5 months before onset, with over 55% sensitivity and roughly 72% specificity. A model built on a 13 V-J signature distinguished ophthalmopathy from stable hyperthyroidism, reaching 85% to 90% sensitivity and around 81% specificity in cross-validation and 80%/75% in testing. No statistical method was used to set the sample size in advance, and investigators knew the group allocation.

Ophthalmopathy patients had moderately to severely active disease, with a Clinical Activity Score of 3 or more, a NOSPECS grade of 4 or more, and a disease duration of less than 3 months. Patients with uncontrolled infections, other autoimmune diseases, pregnancy or lactation were excluded. Diagnoses were established on the basis of clinical symptoms, serum thyroxine and TRAb, thyroid ultrasound, and orbital computed tomography. PBMCs were isolated from about 9.2 ml of fresh peripheral blood by Ficoll-Paque density gradient centrifugation. Total RNA was extracted with Trizol reagent, and quality was checked on an Agilent 2100 Bioanalyzer. The CDR3 runs 13 residues from the cysteine to the phenylalanine. The DNA shown is the 39-base CDR3, in frame from base 1. V and J are truncated by 11 bases and 0 bases respectively, leaving an intervening sequence of 13 bases. In the germline V gene (reference sequence), CDR1 corresponds to SEHNR and CDR2 to FQNEAQ.

This sequence originates from a woman aged 40 to 50 with Graves' ophthalmopathy. Recombination connected TRBV7-9 to TRBJ1-1; the best D guess is TRBD1, with 5 bases matching. Sequencing was carried out using blood. The bases read TGTGCCGCGGGGGAACAGTTGAACACTGAAGCTTTCTTT. Protein translation: CAAGEQLNTEAFF.